This entry lists 16 T cell receptor beta chains sequenced from one sample in a study of radiotherapy plus CTLA-4 blockade in lung cancer. The method was immunoSEQ multiplex PCR; TCRdb's version includes in-frame clones alone and lacks a portion of them. The profile shows 110,000 or so clones, nearly 80% of them singletons. This sample comprised peripheral blood, obtained from a patient treated with radiotherapy plus ipilimumab. These receptors all come from a human donor with non-small cell lung cancer who had a partial response to radiotherapy plus ipilimumab.

This chain links TRBV19 with TRBJ2-5; 8 bases align to TRBD2. Losses at the gene ends were 6 bases for V and 5 bases for J; bases not matched to a gene: 5. The germline V gene has CDR1 LNHDA and CDR2 SQIVND (reference sequence). The CDR3 has 13 residues. In DNA, the CDR3 is TGTGCCAGTAGCGGGAGGGCCGAGGAGACCCAGTACTTC. It yields the protein CASSGRAEETQYF.

The genes are TRBV19 and TRBJ2-3; TRBD2 agrees at 7 bases. The CDR3 loop spans 16 amino acids. Germline V gene data show CDR1 as LNHDA and CDR2 as SQIVND (reference sequence). V lost 3 bases, J lost 2 bases, and 8 bases stayed unmatched. The CDR3 reads CASSIRVAGATDTQYF. The CDR3 DNA reads TGTGCCAGTAGTATCCGGGTTGCGGGAGCCACAGATACGCAGTATTTT.

The rearrangement uses TRBV5-6 and TRBJ1-5; D call uncertain. The CDR3 spans 15 residues. Germline values: CDR1 SGHDT, CDR2 YYEEEE. V was cut by 4 bases and J by 5 bases, with 16 bases left in between. The DNA for the CDR3 is TGTGCCAGCAGCCGCGTGGGCAGGAGGGATCAGCCCCAGCATTTT. It encodes CASSRVGRRDQPQHF.

The table lists this clone with a few counts. The chain uses TRBV5-6 and TRBJ2-6; D remains unclear. With 1 base removed from V and 0 bases from J, the gap between germline ends came to 8 bases. The CDR3 extends over 16 amino acids. CDR1 is SGHDT and CDR2 is YYEEEE in the germline V gene. The CDR3 loop reads CASSLSRFSGANVLTF. The CDR3 DNA is TGTGCCAGCAGCTTGTCTCGGTTCTCTGGGGCCAACGTCCTGACTTTC.

The rearrangement joins TRBV7-2 to TRBJ2-1, with D unresolved. V lost 6 bases and J lost 1, with 13 bases in between. CDR3 length equals 15 residues. The germline V gene encodes CDR1 SGHTA and CDR2 FQGNSA. The CDR3 nucleotides are TGTGCCAGCAGACTGGTTCTGAATTCCTACAATGAGCAGTTCTTC. Translated: CASRLVLNSYNEQFF.

The gene calls are TRBV10-3 and TRBJ1-1; D uncertain. Trimming pared 3 bases from V and 0 bases from J, leaving 14 bases between. The CDR3 spans 16 residues. CDR1 ENHRY and CDR2 SYGVKD come from the germline V gene. DNA for the CDR3: TGTGCCATCAGTGATTGGCAGGCAACGATGAACACTGAAGCTTTCTTT. It is translated as CAISDWQATMNTEAFF.

The rearrangement joins TRBV2 to TRBJ2-1; 9 bases match TRBD1. The CDR3 loop spans 14 amino acids. Germline values: CDR1 SNHLY, CDR2 FYNNEI. V lost 8 bases to trimming and J lost 3 bases; unmatched junction nucleotides: 5. The CDR3 region is CASGRQGGYNEQFF. CDR3 coding DNA: TGTGCCAGCGGGCGACAGGGGGGCTACAATGAGCAGTTCTTC.

The chain joins TRBV19 to TRBJ2-1, with D possibly TRBD1 on 6 matching bases. V lost 6 bases and J 7 bases, leaving 25 bases between the germline ends. CDR1 and CDR2 (germline): LNHDA, SQIVND (reference sequence). This CDR3 is built from 17 residues. The CDR3: CASSPNLRTGPWNEQFF. Written as DNA, the CDR3 is TGTGCCAGTAGCCCGAACCTGAGAACAGGGCCTTGGAATGAGCAGTTCTTC.

V usage is TRBV7-9 and J usage is TRBJ2-7; 8 bases map to TRBD1. J was trimmed by 1 base and V by 3 bases; bases with no gene match: 5. Germline V lookup: CDR1 SEHNR, CDR2 FQNEAQ (reference sequence). This CDR3 contains 15 residues. Here the CDR3 DNA reads TGTGCCAGCAGCTTTGGACAGGGAGCTTCCTACGAGCAGTACGTC. It codes for CASSFGQGASYEQYV.

This CDR3 is CASTSEMPGSYNEQFF. The CDR3 DNA is TGTGCCAGTACCTCTGAGATGCCGGGCTCCTACAATGAGCAGTTCTTC. The chain couples TRBV19 to TRBJ2-1; D is unresolved. The length of the CDR3 is 16 residues. V was shortened by 7 bases and J by 0 bases, with 16 bases between the two germline ends. Germline assignment: CDR1 LNHDA and CDR2 SQIVND (reference sequence).

J is TRBJ2-1 and V is TRBV30; 11 bases map to TRBD2. In germline, CDR1 is GTSNPN, CDR2 SVGIG (reference sequence). V shed 3 bases, J shed 3 bases, and the junction held 4 bases outside the gene matches. The CDR3 totals 15 residues. The CDR3 here is CAWRGGLAGYNEQFF. CDR3 in DNA: TGTGCCTGGAGAGGCGGACTAGCGGGCTACAATGAGCAGTTCTTC.

The chain links TRBV5-1 to TRBJ1-6; D gene uncertain. V gave up 2 bases and J gave up 10 bases, with 16 bases separating them. This CDR3 comprises 15 residues. The germline CDR1 and CDR2 sequences are SGHRS and YFSETQ. This chain's CDR3 is CASSLSFGEDSPLHF. The CDR3 DNA reads TGCGCCAGCAGCTTAAGTTTCGGGGAAGACTCACCCCTCCACTTT.

The genes are TRBV28 and TRBJ1-1, with 9 bases aligning to TRBD1. The germline V gene encodes CDR1 MDHEN and CDR2 SYDVKM. After removal of 3 bases from V and 4 bases from J, the junction contained 15 bases not matched to a gene. CDR3 length equals 18 residues. The CDR3 reads CASSFPGTGPNKGTEAFF. The CDR3, as DNA: TGTGCCAGCAGTTTCCCCGGGACAGGGCCTAATAAGGGCACTGAAGCTTTCTTT.

This clone was counted a single time. The chain employs TRBV6-1 and TRBJ2-4; 11 bases map to TRBD1. The CDR3 has 17 amino acids. Trimming at V came to 4 bases and at J to 9 bases, leaving 14 bases not matched to a gene. The germline V gene has CDR1 MNHNS and CDR2 SASEGT. CDR3 DNA sequence: TGTGCCAGCAGTGGAAGCCTGGGACAGGGGGTGGTCGGCATTCAGTACTTC. It specifies CASSGSLGQGVVGIQYF.

This clone was recorded a few times. The V and J genes are TRBV18 and TRBJ1-4; 7 nucleotides match TRBD1. The CDR3 runs 14 residues. Trimming cost V 8 bases and J 7 bases; bases outside gene matches: 10. Germline V gives CDR1 KGHSH, CDR2 LQKENI. The CDR3, as DNA: TGTGCCAGCCTGCCGACAGGGATGGGTGAAAAACTGTTTTTT. This translates into CASLPTGMGEKLFF.

The CDR3, as DNA: TGCAGCGTTGAGCGCCCCGCCCTGGGCTCTCCTCCGGAGCTGTTTTTT. Amino acid sequence: CSVERPALGSPPELFF. The chain employs TRBV29-1 and TRBJ2-2, with D hard to call. The CDR3 sequence is 16 residues long. Germline V gives CDR1 SQVTM, CDR2 ANQGSEA. V was cut by 3 bases and J by 10 bases, with 24 bases left in between.